These 10 T cell receptor beta chains share one sample of origin, sequenced in a study of cytomegalovirus exposure and HLA in healthy donors. It was with 60 Vbeta and 13 Jbeta primers that the PCR ran. Measured with immunoSEQ multiplex PCR; TCRdb has only the in-frame clones, and not every one. Seen here are over 55,000 clones, more than 70% observed once, and the top ten hold approximately 1.4%. Sequencing was carried out using PBMCs. The receptors were sampled from a man in his late teens or twenties in good health and CMV-seronegative.

The gene calls are TRBV18 and TRBJ1-2; D is unclear. This CDR3 is built from 14 residues. V dropped 1 base and J dropped 3 bases, with 9 bases sitting between them. CDR1 and CDR2 from the germline V gene are KGHSH and LQKENI. CDR3: CASSPLQEDYGYTF. The CDR3 nucleotides are TGTGCCAGCTCACCACTTCAGGAGGACTATGGCTACACCTTC.

The chain links TRBV28 to TRBJ2-1; D is unresolved. The CDR3 length is 12 residues. Germline V gene sequence: CDR1 MDHEN, CDR2 SYDVKM. V was clipped by 8 bases and J by 0 bases, with 5 bases between them. As DNA, the CDR3 is TGTGCCAGCCTCCGCTCCTACAATGAGCAGTTCTTC. It yields the protein CASLRSYNEQFF.

This clone is labeled as medium-sized. CDR3 coding DNA: TGTGCCAGCAGCTTAAGGGACAGCGCCTACGAGCAGTACTTC. This translates into CASSLRDSAYEQYF. V usage is TRBV5-4 and J usage is TRBJ2-7, with 7 bases identical to TRBD1. The CDR3 length is 14 residues. Germline V gene sequence: CDR1 SGHNT, CDR2 YYREEE (reference sequence). V dropped 2 bases and J dropped 2; count of bases not matched to a gene: 4. The full variable domain, completed using reference TRBV5-4 and TRBJ2-7, is ETGVTQSPTHLIKTRGQQVTLRCSSQSGHNTVSWYQQALGQGPQFIFQYYREEENGRGNFPPRFSGLQFPNYSSELNVNALELDDSALYLCASSLRDSAYEQYFGPGTRLTVT.

The chain couples TRBV2 to TRBJ2-2; D may be TRBD2 (5 bases). This CDR3 region has 11 residues. Deletions cut 8 bases from V and 7 bases from J, with 8 bases between. Germline V gene data show CDR1 as SNHLY and CDR2 as FYNNEI. The CDR3 DNA reads as TGTGCCAGCGGGGAGAGCGGGGAGCTGTTTTTT. Its protein product is CASGESGELFF.

The chain recombines TRBV6-5 with TRBJ2-7; TRBD1 agrees at 9 bases. Germline V lookup: CDR1 MNHEY, CDR2 SVGAGI. The trim removed 4 bases at V and 3 bases at J, leaving 4 bases unmatched. The CDR3 sequence is 14 residues long. The CDR3 DNA reads TGTGCCAGCAGTTCCCTGGGACAGGGCTACGAGCAGTACTTC. Protein product: CASSSLGQGYEQYF.

This clone has only one observation. The CDR3 is CASSHPGGAEPQHF. CDR3 nucleotide sequence: TGCGCCAGCAGCCACCCAGGGGGTGCAGAGCCCCAGCATTTT. V and J are TRBV4-1 and TRBJ1-5; 7 nucleotides line up with TRBD1. The CDR3 loop spans 14 amino acids. CDR1 and CDR2 from the germline V gene are MGHRA and YSYEKL. The junction had 7 bases not matched to a gene; V was cut back by 3 bases and J by 8 bases.

This clone was counted between two and nine times. The rearrangement uses TRBV19 and TRBJ1-1; D perhaps matches TRBD1 (6 bases). The CDR3 runs 16 residues. V shed 7 bases and J shed 1 base, with 19 bases lying between them. The V gene's germline CDR1 is LNHDA and CDR2 SQIVND (reference sequence). CDR3 in DNA: TGTGCCAGTACCGACAGGCCCTCGTTCAGGAACACTGAAGCTTTCTTT. Its protein product is CASTDRPSFRNTEAFF.

The chain has TRBV6-6 and TRBJ2-7, with D maybe TRBD1 (6 bases). Germline V lookup: CDR1 MNHNY, CDR2 SVGAGI (reference sequence). The V and J ends lost 1 base and 5 bases respectively, with 6 bases between them. The CDR3 has 12 amino acids. The CDR3 loop reads CASSYWTDEQYF. The CDR3 DNA sequence: TGTGCCAGCAGTTACTGGACAGACGAGCAGTACTTC.

The table lists this clone with a count of one. V usage is TRBV6-5 and J usage is TRBJ1-3; D perhaps matches TRBD1 (5 bases). V lost 5 bases, J lost 2 bases, and 10 bases lay in between. The CDR3 loop spans 14 amino acids. Germline V gene lookup returns CDR1 MNHEY and CDR2 SVGAGI. The CDR3 DNA reads TGTGCCAGCAGTCCCAGGGTACCTGGAAACACCATATATTTT. This translates into CASSPRVPGNTIYF.

Note on this clone: Other DNA sequences within the sample encode an identical CDR3. The chain combines TRBV28 with TRBJ2-7; TRBD1 matches 7 bases. The CDR3 runs to 12 residues. V shed 3 bases, J shed 7 bases, and the junction held 3 bases outside the gene matches. CDR1 and CDR2 (germline): MDHEN, SYDVKM. For the CDR3, the DNA is TGTGCCAGCAGTTTTCGGACAGGAGAGCAGTACTTC. It is translated as CASSFRTGEQYF.